What follows is one TCR beta chain and its context. No antigen is known for it. This entry is derived from a study of shared clonotypes between healthy human individuals. Whole-study findings and limits: Naive subsets, compared against memory subsets, generally had larger estimated richness values. Shared clonotypes across all four donors exceeded non-shared ones in generation probability.

CD45RO-negative CD8 cells positively selected for CCR7 made up the naive population, which excluded terminally differentiated effector memory CD45RA+ cells. The CDR3 spans 15 residues. Per germline, CDR1 SGHDN and CDR2 FVKESK. The V gene end was trimmed by 3 bases and the J gene end by 5 bases; junction bases not matched to a gene: 9. Libraries were prepared by immunoSEQ multiplex PCR; TCRdb keeps only in-frame clonotypes and omits some of them. The sample lists more than 2 million clones; 93% were seen once. The sequenced material came from naive CD8+ T cells from PBMCs. This chain joins TRBV14 and TRBJ1-2, with 7 bases lining up with TRBD1. The sequence derives from a man between 18 and 35 years old in good health. Some clones in this sample may be carry-over from other donors' samples. CDR3: CASSQDWTGEYGYTF. CDR3 bases: TGTGCCAGCAGCCAGGATTGGACAGGAGAATATGGCTACACCTTC.